A single sample is the source of the 16 T cell receptor beta chains below, sequenced in a study of Ad26.COV2.S vaccination and SARS-CoV-2 variants. Treatment in this sample: some 20 received Ad26.COV2.S at low or high dose, single or two shots; roughly 5 received placebo; per-sample allocation not given. It was on day 63 after the first vaccine or placebo injection that samples were taken. Some clones are missing from TCRdb's copy, which holds only in-frame ones; the method was immunoSEQ multiplex PCR. The sample shows roughly 350,000 clones, more than 85% of them seen only once. The sequenced sample was peripheral blood, obtained in a trial of Ad26.COV2.S vaccine versus placebo. The receptors come from a person between 18 and 60 years old who received the Ad26.COV2.S COVID-19 vaccine or a placebo.

V is TRBV27 and J is TRBJ2-7, with TRBD2 matching over 7 bases. CDR3 length: 13 amino acids. The J segment lost 2 bases and the V segment lost 8 bases, leaving 6 bases of the junction unmatched. Germline CDR1 MNHEY, CDR2 SMNVEV (reference sequence). This CDR3 reads CASRLAVTYEQYF. CDR3 in DNA: TGTGCCAGCCGACTAGCAGTTACCTACGAGCAGTACTTC.

The rearrangement joins TRBV27 to TRBJ1-6; 8 nucleotides agree with TRBD1. Trimming at V came to 2 bases and at J to 10 bases, leaving 4 bases not matched to a gene. The germline V gene encodes CDR1 MNHEY and CDR2 SMNVEV (reference sequence). There are 14 residues in the CDR3. This CDR3 reads CASSLPQGGSPLHF. As DNA, the CDR3 is TGTGCCAGCAGTTTACCACAGGGGGGATCACCCCTCCACTTT.

The V gene is TRBV1, the J gene TRBJ1-2. TRBV1 is labeled a pseudogene. The CDR3 extends over 16 amino acids. The CDR3 region is CTSTPLGGQRNYGYTF. Written as DNA, the CDR3 is TGCACCAGCACCCCCCTGGGGGGGCAGAGGAACTATGGCTACACCTTC.

The rearrangement joins TRBV11-2 to TRBJ2-7; D unclear. CDR1 SGHAT and CDR2 FQNNGV come from the germline V gene. The CDR3 consists of 13 residues. V lost 2 bases, J lost 5 bases, and 10 bases lay in between. The CDR3 DNA follows: TGTGCCAGCAGCTTAAATGTCCCTGACGAGCAGTACTTC. Translating gives CASSLNVPDEQYF.

V and J are TRBV7-9 and TRBJ2-5; D is ambiguous. The V gene's germline CDR1 is SEHNR and CDR2 FQNEAQ (reference sequence). This CDR3 is 14 amino acids long. Trimming stripped 3 bases from V and 10 bases from J, with 18 bases between. CDR3 in amino acids: CASSLTGGQPVQYF. CDR3 nucleotide sequence: TGTGCCAGCAGCTTGACCGGCGGCCAGCCAGTCCAGTACTTC.

The chain joins TRBV19 to TRBJ2-2, with TRBD1 matching over 9 bases. The CDR3 length is 15 residues. The germline V gene has CDR1 LNHDA and CDR2 SQIVND (reference sequence). V gave up 3 bases and J gave up 7 bases; unmatched junction bases: 6. The CDR3 DNA is TGTGCCAGTAGTATGTGGACAGGGGCTAGCGGGGAGCTGTTTTTT. This codes for CASSMWTGASGELFF.

The chain links TRBV9 to TRBJ2-2, with 8 bases matching TRBD1. The CDR3 has 14 amino acids. V lost 3 bases, J lost 6 bases, and 4 bases stayed unmatched. Germline-derived CDR1 and CDR2 are SGDLS and YYNGEE. The CDR3 here is CASSGTGLAGELFF. DNA for the CDR3: TGTGCCAGCAGCGGGACAGGGCTCGCCGGGGAGCTGTTTTTT. The whole variable domain, remainder taken from reference TRBV9 and TRBJ2-2, is DSGVTQTPKHLITATGQRVTLRCSPRSGDLSVYWYQQSLDQGLQFLIQYYNGEERAKGNILERFSAQQFPDLHSELNLSSLELGDSALYFCASSGTGLAGELFFGEGSRLTVL.

The chain recombines TRBV21-1 with TRBJ1-1; no check of the table's D call, TRBD1, against the DNA was made. TRBV21-1 is described as a pseudogene. The CDR3 consists of 15 residues. CDR3 loop: CASSKVRQVYTEAFF. The CDR3 nucleotides are TGTGCCAGCAGCAAAGTTCGACAGGTTTACACTGAAGCTTTCTTT.

The chain uses TRBV2 and TRBJ1-1; the D is unclear. Trimming stripped 9 bases from V and 0 bases from J, with 8 bases between. Germline CDR1 SNHLY, CDR2 FYNNEI. The CDR3 sequence is 12 residues long. CDR3 region: CASDGVNTEAFF. The CDR3 coding sequence is TGTGCCAGTGACGGGGTGAACACTGAAGCTTTCTTT.

The chain recombines TRBV6-5 with TRBJ1-4, with 7 positions matching TRBD1. The germline V gene has CDR1 MNHEY and CDR2 SVGAGI. The CDR3 consists of 14 residues. Trimming at V came to 5 bases and at J to 4 bases, leaving 4 bases not matched to a gene. The CDR3 region is CASSRGQVNEKLFF. CDR3 DNA: TGTGCCAGCAGTCGTGGACAGGTTAATGAAAAACTGTTTTTT.

This clone has just one count. V gene TRBV7-2 combines with J gene TRBJ2-7, with a tentative D call TRBD1 (6 bases). In germline, CDR1 is SGHTA, CDR2 FQGNSA. The CDR3 is 15 amino acids. Trimming removed 2 bases from V and 2 bases from J, with 13 bases in between. The CDR3: CASSLSGQSTYEQYF. In DNA form, the CDR3 reads TGTGCCAGCAGCTTATCCGGACAGAGCACCTACGAGCAGTACTTC.

The CDR3 nucleotides are TGTGCCAGCAGCCAAGGAAGGGCAGGATTTTATGACGCTTTCTTT. It codes for CASSQGRAGFYDAFF. This chain joins TRBV14 and TRBJ1-1, with D uncertain. This CDR3 region has 15 residues. From germline, CDR1 is SGHDN and CDR2 FVKESK. Between the trimmed V and J ends, which lost 1 base and 11 bases, there was a span of 20 bases.

The chain links TRBV9 to TRBJ1-4; D is uncertain. The germline gives CDR1 SGDLS, CDR2 YYNGEE. The CDR3 runs to 16 residues. Between the trimmed V and J ends, which lost 4 bases and 7 bases, there was a span of 20 bases. DNA for the CDR3: TGTGCCAGCAGCACGCGACCGGGCCCTGGCCTTGAAAAACTGTTTTTT. It yields the protein CASSTRPGPGLEKLFF.

The count of this clone is one. The V call is TRBV7-2, the J call TRBJ1-1; 9 nucleotides line up with TRBD1. The CDR3 is made up of 16 amino acids. The J segment lost 5 bases and the V segment lost 5 bases, leaving 12 bases of the junction unmatched. Germline V gene sequence: CDR1 SGHTA, CDR2 FQGNSA. The CDR3 DNA follows: TGTGCCAGCAGCGCCGGGGACAGGGATATTAATACTGAAGCTTTCTTT. It translates to CASSAGDRDINTEAFF.

The chain combines TRBV15 with TRBJ2-5; D gene ambiguous. Trimming pared 0 bases from V and 4 bases from J, leaving 6 bases between. Looked up from germline, CDR1 is LNHNV and CDR2 is YYDKDF (reference sequence). This CDR3 contains 13 residues. In DNA form, the CDR3 reads TGTGCCACCAGCAGAGAACCCCGAGAGACCCAGTACTTC. Translation gives CATSREPRETQYF.

The V and J genes are TRBV4-1 and TRBJ1-1, with D perhaps matching TRBD1 (5 bases). Germline V gene sequence: CDR1 MGHRA, CDR2 YSYEKL. V was trimmed by 4 bases and J by 4 bases, leaving 16 bases between them. The CDR3 contains 15 residues. CDR3 in amino acids: CASSRIQEGATEAFF. CDR3 DNA: TGCGCCAGCAGCCGAATACAGGAGGGAGCCACTGAAGCTTTCTTT.